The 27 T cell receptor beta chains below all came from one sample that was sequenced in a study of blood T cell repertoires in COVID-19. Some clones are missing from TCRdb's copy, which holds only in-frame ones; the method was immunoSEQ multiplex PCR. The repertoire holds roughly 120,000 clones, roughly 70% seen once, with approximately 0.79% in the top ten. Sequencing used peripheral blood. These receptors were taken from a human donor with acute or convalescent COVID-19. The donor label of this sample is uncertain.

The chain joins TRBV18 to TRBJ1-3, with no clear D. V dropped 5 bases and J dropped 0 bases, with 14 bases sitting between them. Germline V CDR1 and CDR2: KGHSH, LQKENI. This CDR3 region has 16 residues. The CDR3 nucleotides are TGTGCCAGCTCATCTGGCCCACCAAACTCTGGAAACACCATATATTTT. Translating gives CASSSGPPNSGNTIYF.

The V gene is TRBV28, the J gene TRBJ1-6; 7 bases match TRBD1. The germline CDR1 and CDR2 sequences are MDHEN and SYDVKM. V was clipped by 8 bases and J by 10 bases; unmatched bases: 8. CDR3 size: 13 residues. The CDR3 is CASQTGFSSPLHF. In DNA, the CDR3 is TGTGCCAGCCAGACAGGGTTTAGCTCACCCCTCCACTTT.

The CDR3 DNA follows: TGTGCCAGCTCACCACTTGGGACAGGGCTGAACACTGAAGCTTTCTTT. Translated, it gives CASSPLGTGLNTEAFF. The chain has TRBV18 and TRBJ1-1, with 9 nucleotides matching TRBD1. With 1 base clipped from V and 0 bases from J, the junction kept 3 bases outside the gene matches. This CDR3 comprises 16 residues. In germline, CDR1 is KGHSH, CDR2 LQKENI. Full variable domain (remainder filled in from reference TRBV18 and TRBJ1-1): NAGVMQNPRHLVRRRGQEARLRCSPMKGHSHVYWYRQLPEEGLKFMVYLQKENIIDESGMPKERFSAEFPKEGPSILRIQQVVRGDSAAYFCASSPLGTGLNTEAFFGQGTRLTVV.

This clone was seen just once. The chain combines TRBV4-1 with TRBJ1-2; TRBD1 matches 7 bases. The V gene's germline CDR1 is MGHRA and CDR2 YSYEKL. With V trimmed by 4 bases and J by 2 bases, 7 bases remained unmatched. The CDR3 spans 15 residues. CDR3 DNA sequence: TGCGCCAGCAGCCGTTTCAGGGGGGAAAACTATGGCTACACCTTC. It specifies CASSRFRGENYGYTF.

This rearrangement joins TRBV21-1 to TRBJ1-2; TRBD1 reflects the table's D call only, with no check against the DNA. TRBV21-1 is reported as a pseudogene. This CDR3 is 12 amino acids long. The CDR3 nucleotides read TGTGCCAGCGGGCAGGGGGACTATGGCTACACCTTC. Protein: CASGQGDYGYTF.

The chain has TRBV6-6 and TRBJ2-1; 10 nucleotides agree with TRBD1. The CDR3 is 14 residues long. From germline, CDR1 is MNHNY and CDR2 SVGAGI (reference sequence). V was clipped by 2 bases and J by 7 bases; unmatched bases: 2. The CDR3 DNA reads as TGTGCCAGCAGTTACGGACAGGGGGGAAATGAGCAGTTCTTC. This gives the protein CASSYGQGGNEQFF.

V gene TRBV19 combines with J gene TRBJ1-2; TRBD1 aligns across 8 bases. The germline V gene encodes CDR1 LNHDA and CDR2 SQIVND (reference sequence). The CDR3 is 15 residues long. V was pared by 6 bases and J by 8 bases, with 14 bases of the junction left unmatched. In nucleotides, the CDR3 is TGTGCCAGTAGGAGGAACCCGGGACCAGGGGGCGGCTACACCTTC. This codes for CASRRNPGPGGGYTF. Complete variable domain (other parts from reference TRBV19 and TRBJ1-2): DGGITQSPKYLFRKEGQNVTLSCEQNLNHDAMYWYRQDPGQGLRLIYYSQIVNDFQKGDIAEGYSVSREKKESFPLTVTSAQKNPTAFYLCASRRNPGPGGGYTFGSGTRLTVV.

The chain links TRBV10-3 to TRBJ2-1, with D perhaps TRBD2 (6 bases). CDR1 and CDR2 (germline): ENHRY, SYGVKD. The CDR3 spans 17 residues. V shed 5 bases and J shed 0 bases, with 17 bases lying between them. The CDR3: CAISTRQRGSSYNEQFF. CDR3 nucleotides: TGTGCCATCAGTACGCGACAACGGGGGAGCTCCTACAATGAGCAGTTCTTC.

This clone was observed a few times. The CDR3 reads CASRAGDDSPLHF. Here the CDR3 DNA reads TGCGCCAGCAGGGCAGGGGACGATTCACCCCTCCACTTT. V usage is TRBV5-1 and J usage is TRBJ1-6, with a weak D call TRBD1 (6 bases). CDR3 length: 13 residues. Between the trimmed V and J ends, which lost 5 bases and 8 bases, there was a span of 11 bases. In germline, CDR1 is SGHRS, CDR2 YFSETQ.

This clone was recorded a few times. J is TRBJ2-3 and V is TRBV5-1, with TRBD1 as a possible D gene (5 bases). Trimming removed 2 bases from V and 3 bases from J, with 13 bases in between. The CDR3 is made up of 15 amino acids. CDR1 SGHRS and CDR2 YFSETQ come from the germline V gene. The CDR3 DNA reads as TGCGCCAGCAGCTTAAATCGTGCAGGGACAGATACGCAGTATTTT. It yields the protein CASSLNRAGTDTQYF. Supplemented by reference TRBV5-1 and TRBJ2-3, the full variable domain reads KAGVTQTPRYLIKTRGQQVTLSCSPISGHRSVSWYQQTPGQGLQFLFEYFSETQRNKGNFPGRFSGRQFSNSRSEMNVSTLELGDSALYLCASSLNRAGTDTQYFGPGTRLTVL.

The CDR3, as DNA: TGTGCCAGTACCATCAGCGCCGGTTATAGCAATCAGCCCCAGCATTTT. Residues: CASTISAGYSNQPQHF. The gene calls are TRBV19 and TRBJ1-5; D is unclear. Between the trimmed V and J ends, which lost 7 bases and 0 bases, there was a span of 16 bases. The V gene's germline CDR1 is LNHDA and CDR2 SQIVND (reference sequence). The CDR3 is 16 amino acids.

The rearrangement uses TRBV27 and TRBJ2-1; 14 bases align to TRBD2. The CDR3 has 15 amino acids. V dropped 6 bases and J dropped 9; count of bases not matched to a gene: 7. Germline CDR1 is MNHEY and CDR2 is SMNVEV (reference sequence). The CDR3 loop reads CASRMTSGGAGEQFF. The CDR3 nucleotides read TGTGCCAGCAGAATGACTAGCGGGGGGGCCGGTGAGCAGTTCTTC.

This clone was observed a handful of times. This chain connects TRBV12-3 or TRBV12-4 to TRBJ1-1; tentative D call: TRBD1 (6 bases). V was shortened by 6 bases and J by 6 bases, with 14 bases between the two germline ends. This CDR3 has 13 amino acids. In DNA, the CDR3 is TGTGCCAGCAGGCTCAGGGGTGAGTCTGAAGCTTTCTTT. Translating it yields CASRLRGESEAFF.

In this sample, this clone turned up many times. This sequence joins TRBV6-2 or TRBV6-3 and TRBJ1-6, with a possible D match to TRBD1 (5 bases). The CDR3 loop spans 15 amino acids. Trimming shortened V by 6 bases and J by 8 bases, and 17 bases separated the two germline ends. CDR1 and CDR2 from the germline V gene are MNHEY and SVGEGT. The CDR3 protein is CASSRMTATYSPLHF. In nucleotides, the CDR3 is TGTGCCAGCAGCCGTATGACAGCTACGTATTCACCCCTCCACTTT.

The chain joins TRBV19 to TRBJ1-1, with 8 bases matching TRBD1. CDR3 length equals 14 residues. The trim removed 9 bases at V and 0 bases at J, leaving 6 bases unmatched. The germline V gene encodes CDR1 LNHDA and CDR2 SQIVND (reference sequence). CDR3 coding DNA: TGTGCCAGCAATCAACAGGGGGTGAACACTGAAGCTTTCTTT. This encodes CASNQQGVNTEAFF.

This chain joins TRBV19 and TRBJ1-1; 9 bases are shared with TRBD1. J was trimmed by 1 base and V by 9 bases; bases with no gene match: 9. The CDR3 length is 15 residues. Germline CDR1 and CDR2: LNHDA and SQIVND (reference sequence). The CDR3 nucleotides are TGTGCCAGCCACCGACAGGGGGATACGAACACTGAAGCTTTCTTT. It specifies CASHRQGDTNTEAFF. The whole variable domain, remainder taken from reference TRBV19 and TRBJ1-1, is DGGITQSPKYLFRKEGQNVTLSCEQNLNHDAMYWYRQDPGQGLRLIYYSQIVNDFQKGDIAEGYSVSREKKESFPLTVTSAQKNPTAFYLCASHRQGDTNTEAFFGQGTRLTVV.

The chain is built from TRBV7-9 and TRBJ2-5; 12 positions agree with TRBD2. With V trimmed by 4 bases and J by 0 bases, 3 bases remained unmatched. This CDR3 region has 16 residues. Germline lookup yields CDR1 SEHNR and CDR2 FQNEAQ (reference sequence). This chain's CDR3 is CASSSRLAGDQETQYF. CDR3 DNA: TGTGCCAGCAGCTCGCGACTAGCGGGGGACCAAGAGACCCAGTACTTC.

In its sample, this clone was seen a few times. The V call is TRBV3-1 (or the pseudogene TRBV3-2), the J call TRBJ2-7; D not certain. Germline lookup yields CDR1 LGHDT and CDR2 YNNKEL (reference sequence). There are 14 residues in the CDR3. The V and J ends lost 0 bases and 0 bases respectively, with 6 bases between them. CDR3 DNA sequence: TGTGCCAGCAGCCAAGACGTGAGCTCCTACGAGCAGTACTTC. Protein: CASSQDVSSYEQYF.

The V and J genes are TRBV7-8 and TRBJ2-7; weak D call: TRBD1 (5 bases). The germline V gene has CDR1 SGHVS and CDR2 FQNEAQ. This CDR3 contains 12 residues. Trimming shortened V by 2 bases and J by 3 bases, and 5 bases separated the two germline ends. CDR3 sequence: CASSLQGYEQYV. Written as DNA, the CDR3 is TGTGCCAGCAGCTTACAGGGCTACGAGCAGTACGTC.

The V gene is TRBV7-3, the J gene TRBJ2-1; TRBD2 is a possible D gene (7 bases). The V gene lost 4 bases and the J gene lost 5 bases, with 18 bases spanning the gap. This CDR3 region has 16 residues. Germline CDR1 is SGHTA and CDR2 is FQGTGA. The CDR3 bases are TGTGCCAGCAGCTGGGGAGGGGGGATATCGGACAATGAGCAGTTCTTC. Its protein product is CASSWGGGISDNEQFF.

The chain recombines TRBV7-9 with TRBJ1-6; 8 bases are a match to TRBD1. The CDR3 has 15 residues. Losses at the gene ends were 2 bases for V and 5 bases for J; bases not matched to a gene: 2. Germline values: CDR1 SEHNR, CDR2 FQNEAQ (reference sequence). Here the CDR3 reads CASSLMDRDNSPLHF. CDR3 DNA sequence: TGTGCCAGCAGCTTAATGGACAGGGATAATTCACCCCTCCACTTT.

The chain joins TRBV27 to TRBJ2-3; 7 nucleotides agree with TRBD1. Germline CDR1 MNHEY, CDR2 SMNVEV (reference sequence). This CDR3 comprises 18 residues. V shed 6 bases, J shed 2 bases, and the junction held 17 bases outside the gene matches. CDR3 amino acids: CASSRNRDSNLYTDTQYF. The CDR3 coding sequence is TGTGCCAGCAGCCGAAACAGGGACAGCAATTTATACACAGATACGCAGTATTTT.

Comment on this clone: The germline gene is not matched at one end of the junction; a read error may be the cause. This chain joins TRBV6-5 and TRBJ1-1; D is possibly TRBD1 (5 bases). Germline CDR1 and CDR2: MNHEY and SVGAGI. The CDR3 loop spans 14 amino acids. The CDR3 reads CASSNPQGGAPPLF. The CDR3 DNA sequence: TGTGCCAGCAGTAACCCTCAAGGAGGGGCCCCCCCGCTCTTT.

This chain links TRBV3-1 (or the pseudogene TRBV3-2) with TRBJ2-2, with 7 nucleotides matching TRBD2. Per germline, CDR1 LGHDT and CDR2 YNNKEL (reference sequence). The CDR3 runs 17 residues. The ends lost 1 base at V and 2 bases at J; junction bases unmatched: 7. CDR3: CASSQGGGRFNTGELFF. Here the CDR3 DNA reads TGTGCCAGCAGCCAAGGCGGGGGACGGTTTAACACCGGGGAGCTGTTTTTT.

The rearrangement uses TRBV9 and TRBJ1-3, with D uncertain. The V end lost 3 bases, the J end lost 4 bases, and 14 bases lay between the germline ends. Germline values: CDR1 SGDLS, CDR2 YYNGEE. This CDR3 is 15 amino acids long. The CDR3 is CASSAGNWPGNTIYF. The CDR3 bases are TGTGCCAGCAGCGCCGGGAATTGGCCAGGAAACACCATATATTTT. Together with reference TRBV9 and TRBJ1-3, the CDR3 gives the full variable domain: DSGVTQTPKHLITATGQRVTLRCSPRSGDLSVYWYQQSLDQGLQFLIQYYNGEERAKGNILERFSAQQFPDLHSELNLSSLELGDSALYFCASSAGNWPGNTIYFGEGSWLTVV.

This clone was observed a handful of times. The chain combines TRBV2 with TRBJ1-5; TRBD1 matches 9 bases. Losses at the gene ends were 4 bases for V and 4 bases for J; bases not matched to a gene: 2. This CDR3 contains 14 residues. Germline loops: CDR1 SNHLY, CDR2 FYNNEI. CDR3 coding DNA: TGTGCCAGCAGTGTCGGACAGGGGAATCAGCCCCAGCATTTT. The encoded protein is CASSVGQGNQPQHF.

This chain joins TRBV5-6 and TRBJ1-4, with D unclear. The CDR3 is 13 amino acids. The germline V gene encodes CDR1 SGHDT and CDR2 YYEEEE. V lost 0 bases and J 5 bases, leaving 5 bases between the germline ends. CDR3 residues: CASSLDMNEKLFF. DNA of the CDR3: TGTGCCAGCAGCTTGGACATGAATGAAAAACTGTTTTTT.